The 10 T cell receptor beta chains given below trace back to one sample, sequenced in a study of response to subunit inactivated influenza vaccine. TCRdb reanalysed the RT-PCR reads using MiXCR and keeps one entry per CDR3 protein. This sample has 450,000 to 550,000 distinct CDR3 sequences, with roughly 25% found just once. This sample comprised CD4+ T cells sorted from PBMCs, obtained more than 4 days after vaccination. The receptors shown here come from a man in his fifties who received an inactivated influenza vaccine.

The chain joins TRBV20-1 to TRBJ1-5; possible D gene TRBD1, 5 bases. This CDR3 spans 14 amino acids. V lost 6 bases, J lost 3 bases, and 15 bases lay in between. The germline gives CDR1 DFQATT, CDR2 SNEGSKA (reference sequence). The CDR3 region is CSARYGTDNQPQHF. In nucleotides, the CDR3 is TGCAGTGCGCGTTACGGGACCGACAATCAGCCCCAGCATTTT.

In its sample, this clonotype was seen a few times. V usage is TRBV9 and J usage is TRBJ1-1; no definite D call. Germline values: CDR1 SGDLS, CDR2 YYNGEE. This CDR3 has 15 residues. Trimming pared 0 bases from V and 0 bases from J, leaving 9 bases between. CDR3 nucleotide sequence: TGTGCCAGCAGCGTAGGGGTGGGGTTGAACACTGAAGCTTTCTTT. Translation: CASSVGVGLNTEAFF.

Here the CDR3 DNA reads TGCGCCAGCAGCCCTCAGTGGAACACTGAAGCTTTCTTT. Its translation: CASSPQWNTEAFF. The gene calls are TRBV5-1 and TRBJ1-1; unclear D gene. Germline V gene sequence: CDR1 SGHRS, CDR2 YFSETQ. The CDR3 is made up of 13 amino acids. V dropped 4 bases and J dropped 1 base, with 8 bases sitting between them.

This clonotype was detected ten times or more. The V gene is TRBV25-1, the J gene TRBJ2-7, with D tentatively TRBD1 (6 bases). Trimming removed 10 bases at V and 0 bases at J, with 13 bases between. This CDR3 is built from 13 residues. Germline V gene sequence: CDR1 MGHDK, CDR2 SYGVNS. The CDR3 DNA follows: TGTGCCACCCGTCCAGGGGCCTCCTACGAGCAGTACTTC. Protein: CATRPGASYEQYF.

This clonotype has ten or more counts. J is TRBJ2-1 and V is TRBV12-3 or TRBV12-4; tentative D call: TRBD1 (6 bases). There are 13 residues in the CDR3. V lost 2 bases and J lost 7, with 9 bases in between. CDR3 bases: TGTGCCAGCAGTTTAACAGGGTGGAATGAGCAGTTCTTC. This sequence encodes CASSLTGWNEQFF.

This clonotype was seen just once. This chain joins TRBV6-2 or TRBV6-3 and TRBJ2-7; possibly TRBD2 for D (7 bases). The germline V gene has CDR1 MNHEY and CDR2 SVGEGT. V was trimmed by 5 bases and J by 4 bases, leaving 12 bases between them. The CDR3 spans 13 residues. The CDR3, as DNA: TGTGCCAGCAGTGGGAGGGGGGTTTACGAGCAGTACTTC. As protein: CASSGRGVYEQYF.

The rearrangement joins TRBV6-1 to TRBJ2-2; D remains unclear. V was trimmed by 7 bases and J by 1 base, leaving 10 bases between them. This CDR3 spans 14 amino acids. Germline values: CDR1 MNHNS, CDR2 SASEGT. The chain's CDR3 is CASTKDGNTGELFF. CDR3 bases: TGTGCCAGCACCAAGGACGGGAACACCGGGGAGCTGTTTTTT.

The chain couples TRBV28 to TRBJ2-7; TRBD2 agrees at 7 bases. Per the germline V gene, CDR1 is MDHEN and CDR2 is SYDVKM. The ends lost 5 bases at V and 6 bases at J; junction bases unmatched: 10. CDR3 length equals 14 residues. The CDR3 DNA reads as TGTGCCAGCAGTAATCGGGGGGTTGGACTCGAGCAGTACTTC. This translates into CASSNRGVGLEQYF.

CDR3 nucleotides: TGCGCCAGCAGCTTGGACGGGGGTAGCAATCAGCCCCAGCATTTT. Translated: CASSLDGGSNQPQHF. The rearrangement uses TRBV5-1 and TRBJ1-5; perhaps TRBD1 as D (5 bases). The ends were cut back, 0 bases at V and 0 bases at J, with 7 bases in the middle. CDR1 and CDR2 (germline): SGHRS, YFSETQ. The CDR3 has 15 amino acids.

V gene TRBV12-3 or TRBV12-4 combines with J gene TRBJ2-1; 9 bases are shared with TRBD1. The CDR3 spans 15 residues. V dropped 3 bases and J dropped 4; count of bases not matched to a gene: 4. The CDR3 nucleotides are TGTGCCAGCAGTTTGGAGGACAGGGGATACAATGAGCAGTTCTTC. Its protein is CASSLEDRGYNEQFF.